The sequence of this T cell receptor beta chain was determined in a study of CD8+CD57+ T cells in acquired aplastic anemia. Across the whole study: The average for DNA from sorted CD4+ and CD8+ cells was roughly 3 ug. Healthy-donor CD4+ cells averaged about 9.8 million reads.

TCR beta VDJ and CDR3 profiling used genomic DNA as template. TCRdb re-called the reads through MiXCR, storing one row per CDR3 protein. The sample shows around 180,000 distinct CDR3 sequences, around 60% of them seen only once. Study observations and caveats: Patients shared around 31 CD8+ CDR3 sequences with controls. Any difference that existed in CD8+ Simpson's diversity between patients and controls was not significant.

The CDR3 runs to 15 residues. The germline CDR1 and CDR2 sequences are MNHEY and SVGAGI. V lost 6 bases to trimming and J lost 0 bases, with 11 bases between them. Ten or more counts support this clonotype. Its antigen is not identified. The clonotype originates from a human donor in good health. The chain is built from TRBV6-5 and TRBJ1-4, with a possible D match to TRBD1 (6 bases). Source material: sorted CD4+, CD8+, or CD8+CD57+ T cells (not recorded which) from PBMCs. The DNA of the CDR3 is TGTGCCAGCAGGACAGGCCCAACAACTAATGAAAAACTGTTTTTT. Translating gives CASRTGPTTNEKLFF.